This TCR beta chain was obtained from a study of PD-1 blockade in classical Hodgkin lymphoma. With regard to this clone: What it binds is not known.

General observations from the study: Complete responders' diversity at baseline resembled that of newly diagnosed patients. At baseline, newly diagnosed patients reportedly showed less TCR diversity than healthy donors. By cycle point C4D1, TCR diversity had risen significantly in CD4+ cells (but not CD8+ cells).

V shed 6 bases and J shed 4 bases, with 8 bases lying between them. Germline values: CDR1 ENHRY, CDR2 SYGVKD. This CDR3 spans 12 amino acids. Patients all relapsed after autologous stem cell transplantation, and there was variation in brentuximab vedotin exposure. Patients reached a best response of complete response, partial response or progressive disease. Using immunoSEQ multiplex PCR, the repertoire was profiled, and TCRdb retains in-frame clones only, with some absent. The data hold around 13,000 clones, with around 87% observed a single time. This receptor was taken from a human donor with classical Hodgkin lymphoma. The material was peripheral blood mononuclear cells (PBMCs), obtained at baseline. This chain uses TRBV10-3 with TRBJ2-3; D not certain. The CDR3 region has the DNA TGTGCCATCAGCCCTGACCCAGATACGCAGTATTTT. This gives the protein CAISPDPDTQYF.